This T cell receptor (beta chain) originates from a study of CD8+CD57+ T cells in acquired aplastic anemia. Whole-study context: When averaged, DNA from sorted CD4+ and CD8+ cells came to 2.5 to 4 ug.

Profiling that covered TCR beta VDJ and CDR3 relied on genomic DNA as its template. TCRdb reprocessed the reads with MiXCR, giving one entry per CDR3 protein. In the table there are under 150,000 distinct CDR3 sequences, almost 40% of which are singletons. Patients included in sequencing had previously demonstrated CD8+CD57+ cell expansion by flow cytometry. In this sample, this clonotype turned up a few times. This sequence originates from a human donor with aplastic anemia. The specimen was sorted CD4+, CD8+, or CD8+CD57+ T cells (not recorded which) from PBMCs.

This CDR3 reads CAISESRLGAVYGYTF. The CDR3 DNA reads TGTGCCATCAGTGAGTCGAGGTTGGGGGCTGTCTATGGCTACACCTTC. The chain recombines TRBV10-3 with TRBJ1-2; weak D call: TRBD1 (6 bases). The V end lost 0 bases, the J end lost 4 bases, and 15 bases lay between the germline ends. The CDR3 is 16 residues long. The V gene's germline CDR1 is ENHRY and CDR2 SYGVKD.